This section outlines one TCR beta chain sequence together with its context. Its matching antigen is unknown. This entry belongs to a study of shared clonotypes between healthy human individuals. Study-level findings and limits: Sorted-subset sequencing, rarefaction showed, was incomplete despite large depth.

A deep-level run was used for the assay. Per the original data handling: There were no quality scores in the junction-only immunoSEQ sequences, so filtering differed. Generated by immunoSEQ multiplex PCR, the TCRdb table keeps only in-frame clones and is missing some. V, J and clone size were drawn from that table, and D and trimming were deduced from the DNA. The profile covers millions of clones, with roughly 95% appearing a single time and 0.85% to 1.2% taken by the ten largest. Naive CD8 isolation took CD45RO-negative cells positively selected for CCR7 and excluded terminally differentiated effector memory CD45RA+ cells. V was clipped by 0 bases and J by 5 bases, with 4 bases between them. This CDR3 is 12 amino acids long. Germline CDR1 and CDR2: SGHDN and FVKESK.

The receptor's source is a man between 18 and 35 years old in good health. The sample taken for sequencing was naive CD8+ T cells sorted from blood. This chain uses TRBV14 with TRBJ1-1; D unresolved. CDR3 DNA: TGTGCCAGCAGCCAAGAGGGGACTGAAGCTTTCTTT. Residues: CASSQEGTEAFF.